This TCR beta chain came from a study of blood T cell repertoires in COVID-19. The protocol was immunoSEQ multiplex PCR, while the TCRdb copy is restricted to in-frame clones and leaves out a portion. The sample holds about 71,000 clones, about three quarters seen once. This CDR3 is built from 15 residues. The germline V and J ends were trimmed by 1 base and 6 bases, with 15 bases remaining between them. Germline CDR1 is SNHLY and CDR2 is FYNNEI. The receptor comes from an elderly woman with active or convalescent COVID-19. This chain uses TRBV2 with TRBJ1-1; maybe TRBD1 (6 bases). Sequenced: peripheral blood. This chain's CDR3 is CASSEGLQGLAEAFF. CDR3 bases: TGTGCCAGCAGTGAAGGGTTACAGGGTTTGGCTGAAGCTTTCTTT.